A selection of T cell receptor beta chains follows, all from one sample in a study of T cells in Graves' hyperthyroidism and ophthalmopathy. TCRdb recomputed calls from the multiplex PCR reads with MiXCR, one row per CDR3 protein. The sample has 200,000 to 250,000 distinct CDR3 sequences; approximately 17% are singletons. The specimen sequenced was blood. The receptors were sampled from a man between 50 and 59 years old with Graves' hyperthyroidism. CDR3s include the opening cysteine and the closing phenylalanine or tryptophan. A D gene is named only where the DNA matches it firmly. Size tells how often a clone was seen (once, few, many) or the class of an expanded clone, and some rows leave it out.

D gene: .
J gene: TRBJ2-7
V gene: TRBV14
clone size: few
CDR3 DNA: TGTGCCAGCAGCTTTACAGGGTACGAGCAGTACTTC
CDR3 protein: CASSFTGYEQYF

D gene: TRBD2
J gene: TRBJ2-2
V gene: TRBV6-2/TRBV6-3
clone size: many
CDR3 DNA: TGTGCCAGCAATCTACTAGCGGGAGGCCCGGAGAACACCGGGGAGCTGTTTTTT
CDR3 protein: CASNLLAGGPENTGELFF

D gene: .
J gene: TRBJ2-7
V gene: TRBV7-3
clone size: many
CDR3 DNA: TGTGCCAGCAGCTTAGGAGGAAGACTGGTGGACGAGCAGTACTTC
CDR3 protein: CASSLGGRLVDEQYF

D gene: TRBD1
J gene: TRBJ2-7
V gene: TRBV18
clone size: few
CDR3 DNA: TGTGCCAGCTCCCTTGGGACAGGGAACTACGAGCAGTACTTC
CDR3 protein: CASSLGTGNYEQYF

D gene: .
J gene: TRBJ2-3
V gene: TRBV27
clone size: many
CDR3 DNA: TGTGCCAGCAGTAGGCGGTTCGCCACAGATACGCAGTATTTT
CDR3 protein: CASSRRFATDTQYF

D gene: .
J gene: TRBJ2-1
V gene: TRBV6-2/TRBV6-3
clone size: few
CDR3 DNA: TGTGCCAGCACAAGAGGGTTCGATGAGCAGTTCTTC
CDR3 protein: CASTRGFDEQFF

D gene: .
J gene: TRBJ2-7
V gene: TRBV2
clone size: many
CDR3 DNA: TGTGCCAGCAGTGTGGGGGGTCGCCACGAGCAGTACTTC
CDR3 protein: CASSVGGRHEQYF

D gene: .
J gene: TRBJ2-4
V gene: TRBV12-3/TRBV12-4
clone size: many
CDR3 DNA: TGTGCCAGCAAGGGTTGGGGAAACATTCAGTACTTC
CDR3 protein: CASKGWGNIQYF

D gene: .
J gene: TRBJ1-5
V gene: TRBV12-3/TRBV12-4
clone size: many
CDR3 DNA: TGTGCCAGCAGTCCGCGGACGGATCAGCCCCAGCATTTT
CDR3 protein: CASSPRTDQPQHF

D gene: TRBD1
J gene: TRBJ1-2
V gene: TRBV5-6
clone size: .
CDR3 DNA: TGTGCCAGCAGCCCTAGAATACAGGGGAGGAGTGGCTACACCTTC
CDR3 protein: CASSPRIQGRSGYTF

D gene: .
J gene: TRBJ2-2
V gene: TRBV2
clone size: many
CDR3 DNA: TGTGCCAGCAGTGTAAAGCGGGCCTTCACCGGGGAGCTGTTTTTT
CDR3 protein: CASSVKRAFTGELFF

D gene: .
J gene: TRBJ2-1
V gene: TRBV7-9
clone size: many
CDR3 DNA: TGTGCCAGCAGCCGGATGAACAATGAGCAGTTCTTC
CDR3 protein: CASSRMNNEQFF

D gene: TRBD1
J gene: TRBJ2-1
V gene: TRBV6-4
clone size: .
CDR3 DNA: TGTGCCAGCAGCGAACAGGGGTGGGGGAACAATGAGCAGTTCTTC
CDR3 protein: CASSEQGWGNNEQFF

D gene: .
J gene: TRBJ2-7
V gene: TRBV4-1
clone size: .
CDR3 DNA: TGCGCCAGCAGCCAAGGGCCTTTCCGGGGGCGGATCGGCGACGAGCAGCACTTC
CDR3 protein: CASSQGPFRGRIGDEQHF

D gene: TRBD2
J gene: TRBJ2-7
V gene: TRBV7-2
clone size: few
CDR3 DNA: TGTGCCAGCCAGACTAGCGGACCCTCCTACGAGCAGTACTTC
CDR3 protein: CASQTSGPSYEQYF

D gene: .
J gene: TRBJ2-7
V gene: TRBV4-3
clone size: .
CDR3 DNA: TGCGCCAGCAGCCATACCCAGGGTTCCGGCGAGCAGTACTTC
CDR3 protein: CASSHTQGSGEQYF

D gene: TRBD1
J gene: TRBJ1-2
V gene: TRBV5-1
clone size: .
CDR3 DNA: TGCGCCAGCAGCTTCTCGACAGGGGACTATGGCTACACCTTC
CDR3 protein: CASSFSTGDYGYTF

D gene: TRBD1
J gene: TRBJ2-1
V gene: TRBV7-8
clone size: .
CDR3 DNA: TGTGCCAGCAGCCGGGGGGACAGGGGGAATGAGCAGTTCTTC
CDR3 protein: CASSRGDRGNEQFF

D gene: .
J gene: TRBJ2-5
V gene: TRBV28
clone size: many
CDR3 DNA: TGTGCCAGCAGTTTAGATGGGACTGGTGAGACCCAGTACTTC
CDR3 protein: CASSLDGTGETQYF

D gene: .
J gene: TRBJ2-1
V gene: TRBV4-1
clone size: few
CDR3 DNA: TGCGCCAGCAGCCAAGAGGGCCGGCGACTAAACCACAATGAGCAGTTCTTC
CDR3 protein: CASSQEGRRLNHNEQFF

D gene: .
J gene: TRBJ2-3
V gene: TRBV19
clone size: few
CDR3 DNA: TGTGCCAGTACCCACAGGGGAGGCTCAGATACGCAGTATTTT
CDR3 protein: CASTHRGGSDTQYF

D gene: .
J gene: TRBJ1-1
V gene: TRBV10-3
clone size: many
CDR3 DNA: TGTGCCATCACCAGGACGGAAAACACTGAAGCTTTCTTT
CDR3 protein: CAITRTENTEAFF

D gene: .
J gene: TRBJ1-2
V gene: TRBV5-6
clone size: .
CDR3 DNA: TGTGCCAGCAGTCCATGGGAGGGCTATGGCTACACCTTC
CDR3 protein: CASSPWEGYGYTF

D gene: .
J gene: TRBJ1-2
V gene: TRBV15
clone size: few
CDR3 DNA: TGTGCCACCAGTCCTACTAGGGGGATCCCCTATGGCTACACCTTC
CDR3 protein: CATSPTRGIPYGYTF

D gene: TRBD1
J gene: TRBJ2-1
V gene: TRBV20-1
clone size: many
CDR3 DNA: TGCAGTGCCACGGGGACAGGGGATGAGCAGTTCTTC
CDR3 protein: CSATGTGDEQFF

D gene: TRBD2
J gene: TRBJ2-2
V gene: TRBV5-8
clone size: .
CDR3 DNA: TGTGCCAGCAGCCCGAAGGAAGGTCAACGACTAGCGGGAGGGTGGGTCACCGGGGAGCTGTTTTTT
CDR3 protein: CASSPKEGQRLAGGWVTGELFF

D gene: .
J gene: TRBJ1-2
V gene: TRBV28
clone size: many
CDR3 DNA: TGTGCCAGCAGTTTATTCAGGAGGGCGGTTGGCTACACCTTC
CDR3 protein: CASSLFRRAVGYTF

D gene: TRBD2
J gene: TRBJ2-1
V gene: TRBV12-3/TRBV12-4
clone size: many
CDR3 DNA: TGTGCCAGCAGTTTACGGGCGGGAGGGTGGAATGAGCAGTTCTTC
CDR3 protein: CASSLRAGGWNEQFF

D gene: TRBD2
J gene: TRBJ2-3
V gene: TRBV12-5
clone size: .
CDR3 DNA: TGTGCTAGTGGTTTCCTTCCAGCGGGAGTAGACACAGATACGCAGTATTTT
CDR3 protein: CASGFLPAGVDTDTQYF

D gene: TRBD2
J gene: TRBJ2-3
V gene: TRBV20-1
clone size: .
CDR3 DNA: TGCAGTGCGGGGGGACTAGCGGGAGTGTTGGCAGATACGCAGTATTTT
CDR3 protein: CSAGGLAGVLADTQYF

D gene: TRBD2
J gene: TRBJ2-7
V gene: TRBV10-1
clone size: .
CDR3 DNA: TGTGCCATCAGCAAGACTAGCGGGGCCTACGAGCAGTACTTC
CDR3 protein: CAISKTSGAYEQYF

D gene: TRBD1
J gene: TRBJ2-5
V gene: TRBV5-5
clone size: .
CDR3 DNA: TGTGCCAGCAGCGCGGGGACAGGTGCTAGGACCCAGTACTTC
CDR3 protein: CASSAGTGARTQYF

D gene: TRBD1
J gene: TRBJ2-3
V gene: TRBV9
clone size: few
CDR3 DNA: TGTGCCAGCAGCATCTCCGGGACAGGGGTGGCAGATACGCAGTATTTT
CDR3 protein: CASSISGTGVADTQYF

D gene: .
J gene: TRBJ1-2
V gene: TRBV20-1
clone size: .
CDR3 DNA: TGCAGTGCTAGAGATTTTTGGGGCCTAGGGGATACAGGTTCAAACTATGGCTACACCTTC
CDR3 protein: CSARDFWGLGDTGSNYGYTF

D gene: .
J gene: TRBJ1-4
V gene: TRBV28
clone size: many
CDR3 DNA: TGTGCCAGCAGTTTATGGGGGGGTGGTGCCTCGGTAGAAAAACTGTTTTTT
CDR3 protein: CASSLWGGGASVEKLFF

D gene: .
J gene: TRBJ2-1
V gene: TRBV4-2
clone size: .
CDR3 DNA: TGTGCCAGCAGCCACCTTTACAGGGGAGGGAACAATGAGCAGTTCTTC
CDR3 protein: CASSHLYRGGNNEQFF

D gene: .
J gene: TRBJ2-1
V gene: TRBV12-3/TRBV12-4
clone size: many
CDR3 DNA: TGTGCCAGCAAAACTGCAACCATCTACAATGAGCAGTTCTTC
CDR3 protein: CASKTATIYNEQFF

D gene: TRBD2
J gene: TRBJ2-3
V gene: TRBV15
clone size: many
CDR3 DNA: TGTGCCACCAGCAGAGAAGCGAGCGGGAGAGGCACAGATACGCAGTATTTT
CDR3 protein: CATSREASGRGTDTQYF

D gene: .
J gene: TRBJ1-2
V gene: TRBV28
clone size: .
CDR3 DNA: TGTGCCAGCAGTTCGGAATCACCCACCCCTATGATAGGCTACACCTTC
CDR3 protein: CASSSESPTPMIGYTF

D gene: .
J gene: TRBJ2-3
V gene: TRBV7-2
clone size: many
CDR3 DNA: TGTGCCAGCAGCTTAGGAGGGAACACAGATACGCAGTATTTT
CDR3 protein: CASSLGGNTDTQYF

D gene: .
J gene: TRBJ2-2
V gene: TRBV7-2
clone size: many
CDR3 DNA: TGTGCCAGCAGCTTATTCTCGGGGAACACCGGGGAGCTGTTTTTT
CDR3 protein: CASSLFSGNTGELFF